A single sample is the source of the 31 T cell receptor beta chains below, sequenced in a study of T-cell memory formation after mild COVID-19. TCRdb fed the 5' RACE reads into MiXCR, producing one record per CDR3 protein. The data contain hundreds of thousands of distinct CDR3 sequences, around 25% of them seen just once; the ten biggest clones take up roughly an eighth. Sequences were obtained from PBMCs or a T cell subset sorted from them (not recorded which). These receptor sequences come from an adult woman who had mild COVID-19 (a few samples of this study predate the infection). Cell type and time point are not known.

This chain uses TRBV5-1 with TRBJ1-2, with a weak D call TRBD1 (6 bases). There are 14 residues in the CDR3. Germline CDR1 is SGHRS and CDR2 is YFSETQ. The ends were cut back, 4 bases at V and 3 bases at J, with 13 bases in the middle. CDR3 amino acids: CASSGGQNDYGYTF. CDR3 in DNA: TGCGCCAGCAGCGGAGGACAGAACGACTATGGCTACACCTTC. Filled out from reference TRBV5-1 and TRBJ1-2, the complete variable domain reads KAGVTQTPRYLIKTRGQQVTLSCSPISGHRSVSWYQQTPGQGLQFLFEYFSETQRNKGNFPGRFSGRQFSNSRSEMNVSTLELGDSALYLCASSGGQNDYGYTFGSGTRLTVV.

This clonotype was detected a few times. The chain recombines TRBV7-9 with TRBJ2-7; D remains unclear. The CDR3 spans 15 residues. Germline CDR1 is SEHNR and CDR2 is FQNEAQ (reference sequence). Between the trimmed V and J ends, which lost 2 bases and 0 bases, there was a span of 11 bases. The CDR3 nucleotides are TGTGCCAGCAGCTTATCTGGGGAACGCTCCTACGAGCAGTACTTC. It specifies CASSLSGERSYEQYF.

This clonotype appeared a few times. In DNA, the CDR3 is TGCGCCAGCAGCCAGATGCCCTACGAGCAGTACTTC. Translation gives CASSQMPYEQYF. The chain is built from TRBV4-1 and TRBJ2-7; no clear D gene. CDR3 size: 12 residues. The ends were cut back, 3 bases at V and 2 bases at J, with 5 bases in the middle. CDR1 is MGHRA, CDR2 YSYEKL, per germline.

This sequence joins TRBV20-1 and TRBJ2-7; 7 bases map to TRBD1. V dropped 2 bases and J dropped 0; count of bases not matched to a gene: 4. The germline gives CDR1 DFQATT, CDR2 SNEGSKA (reference sequence). There are 14 residues in the CDR3. CDR3 in amino acids: CSARPRDSSYEQYF. The CDR3 bases are TGCAGTGCTAGACCCCGGGACAGCTCCTACGAGCAGTACTTC.

The chain couples TRBV9 to TRBJ2-7; the D is unclear. The CDR3 is 15 amino acids. The germline V gene encodes CDR1 SGDLS and CDR2 YYNGEE. Trimming took off 0 bases at V and 6 bases at J, with 16 bases between the two ends. In nucleotides, the CDR3 is TGTGCCAGCAGCGTAGCCCCGGGCCACGAAGGCGAGCAGTACTTC. It codes for CASSVAPGHEGEQYF.

A single count supports this clonotype. V is TRBV4-1 and J is TRBJ1-5, with no clear D. The CDR3 totals 14 residues. CDR1 MGHRA and CDR2 YSYEKL come from the germline V gene. V lost 4 bases, J lost 0 bases, and 7 bases lay in between. The CDR3 DNA reads as TGCGCCAGCAGCCGCAAGCGTAGCAATCAGCCCCAGCATTTT. Protein: CASSRKRSNQPQHF.

Ten or more counts support this clonotype. V and J are TRBV4-1 and TRBJ2-2; D not certain. Looked up from germline, CDR1 is MGHRA and CDR2 is YSYEKL. The CDR3 covers 13 residues. V was pared by 4 bases and J by 2 bases, with 5 bases between. The CDR3 loop reads CASSPQNTGELFF. The CDR3, as DNA: TGCGCCAGCAGCCCGCAAAACACCGGGGAGCTGTTTTTT.

The chain is built from TRBV5-1 and TRBJ1-5, with no clear D. Germline values: CDR1 SGHRS, CDR2 YFSETQ. This CDR3 comprises 15 residues. The V gene lost 2 bases and the J gene lost 0 bases, with 9 bases spanning the gap. The CDR3 here is CASSFRGDSNQPQHF. The CDR3 DNA is TGCGCCAGCAGCTTCCGGGGAGATAGCAATCAGCCCCAGCATTTT.

This clonotype was observed a few times. This chain links TRBV12-3 or TRBV12-4 with TRBJ1-4; 11 bases align to TRBD1. V shed 6 bases and J 3 bases; nucleotides not matched to a gene: 3. The CDR3 runs to 15 residues. The CDR3 sequence: CASRGTGGANEKLFF. Written as DNA, the CDR3 is TGTGCCAGCAGGGGGACAGGGGGGGCTAATGAAAAACTGTTTTTT.

The rearrangement joins TRBV7-9 to TRBJ2-3, with 9 bases lining up with TRBD2. CDR1 and CDR2 (germline): SEHNR, FQNEAQ (reference sequence). The CDR3 runs to 17 residues. The V gene end was trimmed by 4 bases and the J gene end by 4 bases; junction bases not matched to a gene: 12. CDR3: CASSSEGAGGLADTQYF. In DNA form, the CDR3 reads TGTGCCAGCAGCTCAGAAGGAGCGGGGGGCCTTGCAGATACGCAGTATTTT.

There are a few counts of this clonotype. The chain uses TRBV24-1 and TRBJ2-2, with TRBD1 matching over 11 bases. Germline V CDR1 and CDR2: KGHDR, SFDVKD. V lost 3 bases, J lost 4 bases, and 6 bases stayed unmatched. This CDR3 spans 17 amino acids. This CDR3 is CATSDSGTGGFTGELFF. CDR3 DNA sequence: TGTGCCACCAGTGATAGCGGGACAGGGGGTTTCACCGGGGAGCTGTTTTTT.

The chain combines TRBV5-1 with TRBJ2-7; 9 nucleotides line up with TRBD2. The J segment lost 5 bases and the V segment lost 0 bases, leaving 9 bases of the junction unmatched. The CDR3 is 16 amino acids. Germline V gene lookup returns CDR1 SGHRS and CDR2 YFSETQ. This CDR3 is CASSLESSGVSHEQYF. CDR3 in DNA: TGCGCCAGCAGCTTGGAGTCTAGCGGGGTGTCCCACGAGCAGTACTTC.

The V call is TRBV7-2, the J call TRBJ2-1; maybe TRBD1 (6 bases). Trimming left V 6 bases short and J 5 bases short, with 17 bases between. CDR3 size: 15 residues. Germline loops: CDR1 SGHTA, CDR2 FQGNSA. Written as DNA, the CDR3 is TGTGCCAGCAGTCAAACAGGGCAGCCGCACAATGAGCAGTTCTTC. This encodes CASSQTGQPHNEQFF.

This clonotype was seen a few times. The CDR3 nucleotides are TGTGCCAGCTCACCTCCCAGCGGGAGTTTGACAGATACGCAGTATTTT. This gives the protein CASSPPSGSLTDTQYF. The V and J genes are TRBV18 and TRBJ2-3; TRBD2 agrees at 8 bases. The trim removed 3 bases at V and 3 bases at J, leaving 8 bases unmatched. The CDR3 covers 16 residues. Germline lookup yields CDR1 KGHSH and CDR2 LQKENI.

This clonotype was seen a handful of times. The gene calls are TRBV15 and TRBJ2-5; 10 bases match TRBD2. There are 17 residues in the CDR3. With V trimmed by 0 bases and J by 5 bases, 9 bases remained unmatched. Germline assignment: CDR1 LNHNV and CDR2 YYDKDF (reference sequence). The CDR3 spells CATSRDRSSGRIETQYF. The CDR3, as DNA: TGTGCCACCAGCAGAGATCGGAGTAGCGGGAGGATCGAGACCCAGTACTTC. The full variable domain, completed using reference TRBV15 and TRBJ2-5, is DAMVIQNPRYQVTQFGKPVTLSCSQTLNHNVMYWYQQKSSQAPKLLFHYYDKDFNNEADTPDNFQSRRPNTSFCFLDIRSPGLGDTAMYLCATSRDRSSGRIETQYFGPGTRLLVL.

This chain links TRBV3-1 with TRBJ2-2, with D unclear. CDR3 length: 15 residues. Per germline, CDR1 LGHDT and CDR2 YNNKEL (reference sequence). V lost 4 bases to trimming and J lost 7 bases, with 16 bases between them. This CDR3 reads CASSRLNSWDGELFF. CDR3 coding DNA: TGTGCCAGCAGCCGACTTAACAGCTGGGACGGGGAGCTGTTTTTT.

The gene calls are TRBV5-1 and TRBJ2-1; TRBD1 matches 9 bases. This CDR3 is built from 15 residues. Germline lookup yields CDR1 SGHRS and CDR2 YFSETQ. V lost 2 bases to trimming and J lost 4 bases; unmatched junction nucleotides: 4. CDR3 in DNA: TGCGCCAGCAGCTTCGGGACAGGGACTTACAATGAGCAGTTCTTC. Translated: CASSFGTGTYNEQFF. Full variable domain (remainder filled in from reference TRBV5-1 and TRBJ2-1): KAGVTQTPRYLIKTRGQQVTLSCSPISGHRSVSWYQQTPGQGLQFLFEYFSETQRNKGNFPGRFSGRQFSNSRSEMNVSTLELGDSALYLCASSFGTGTYNEQFFGPGTRLTVL.

A few counts support this clonotype. The V call is TRBV14, the J call TRBJ2-1; D not certain. The CDR3 is made up of 18 amino acids. V was clipped by 1 base and J by 8 bases, with 24 bases between them. Germline-derived CDR1 and CDR2 are SGHDN and FVKESK. CDR3 amino acids: CASSQVAGLFRSSDEQFF. CDR3 nucleotide sequence: TGTGCCAGCAGCCAAGTCGCTGGGCTTTTTAGGTCGTCGGATGAGCAGTTCTTC.

V usage is TRBV7-9 and J usage is TRBJ2-7; D is unclear. The CDR3 runs to 11 residues. Germline V gene lookup returns CDR1 SEHNR and CDR2 FQNEAQ (reference sequence). V was clipped by 5 bases and J by 7 bases, with 9 bases between them. Here the CDR3 reads CASSRYGEQYF. DNA for the CDR3: TGTGCCAGCAGCCGTTACGGGGAGCAGTACTTC. Together with reference TRBV7-9 and TRBJ2-7, the CDR3 gives the full variable domain: DTGVSQNPRHKITKRGQNVTFRCDPISEHNRLYWYRQTLGQGPEFLTYFQNEAQLEKSRLLSDRFSAERPKGSFSTLEIQRTEQGDSAMYLCASSRYGEQYFGPGTRLTVT.

This clonotype was seen a few times. The V gene is TRBV6-6, the J gene TRBJ2-3, with 10 bases aligning to TRBD2. The CDR3 is 16 residues long. The V gene end was trimmed by 4 bases and the J gene end by 3 bases; junction bases not matched to a gene: 7. CDR1 and CDR2 (germline): MNHNY, SVGAGI (reference sequence). This CDR3 reads CASSSLGAGGTDTQYF. CDR3 bases: TGTGCCAGCAGTTCTCTGGGAGCGGGGGGGACAGATACGCAGTATTTT.

This clonotype was recorded a few times. The chain uses TRBV19 and TRBJ2-3; a possible D gene is TRBD1 (5 bases). The CDR3 spans 17 residues. Trimming took off 6 bases at V and 2 bases at J, with 21 bases between the two ends. Germline CDR1 and CDR2: LNHDA and SQIVND (reference sequence). CDR3 sequence: CASSQGQSSSFTDTQYF. The CDR3 DNA reads TGTGCCAGTAGCCAAGGACAATCATCTTCCTTCACAGATACGCAGTATTTT.

This clonotype was counted between two and nine times. The chain joins TRBV5-4 to TRBJ2-3; TRBD1 or TRBD2 may be the D gene (5 bases each). The germline gives CDR1 SGHNT, CDR2 YYREEE (reference sequence). V gave up 4 bases and J gave up 5 bases, with 11 bases separating them. The CDR3 loop spans 13 amino acids. Written as DNA, the CDR3 is TGTGCCAGCAGCGCCCCGAGGGGAGATACGCAGTATTTT. This gives the protein CASSAPRGDTQYF. Filled out from reference TRBV5-4 and TRBJ2-3, the complete variable domain reads ETGVTQSPTHLIKTRGQQVTLRCSSQSGHNTVSWYQQALGQGPQFIFQYYREEENGRGNFPPRFSGLQFPNYSSELNVNALELDDSALYLCASSAPRGDTQYFGPGTRLTVL.

This clonotype was seen a handful of times. The CDR3 loop reads CASSPVGTRYNEQFF. DNA for the CDR3: TGTGCCAGCAGCCCAGTAGGGACTCGATACAATGAGCAGTTCTTC. The chain has TRBV25-1 and TRBJ2-1; D is perhaps TRBD2 (6 bases). Germline V gene lookup returns CDR1 MGHDK and CDR2 SYGVNS. Trimming shortened V by 6 bases and J by 4 bases, and 16 bases separated the two germline ends. This CDR3 has 15 amino acids.

This sequence joins TRBV12-3 or TRBV12-4 and TRBJ2-7; a weak D match, TRBD1 (6 bases). Deletions cut 5 bases from V and 5 bases from J, with 16 bases between. This CDR3 spans 14 amino acids. The CDR3 sequence is CASSPRTGTHEQYF. The CDR3 region has the DNA TGTGCCAGCAGTCCAAGAACCGGGACACACGAGCAGTACTTC.

This chain uses TRBV12-3 or TRBV12-4 with TRBJ2-5; TRBD2 might be the D (7 bases). The CDR3 has 15 residues. V dropped 3 bases and J dropped 4 bases, with 15 bases sitting between them. The DNA for the CDR3 is TGTGCCAGCAGTTTTGGGGGGGGCCAGGGAGAGACCCAGTACTTC. Translating it yields CASSFGGGQGETQYF.

The genes are TRBV5-1 and TRBJ2-1, with D perhaps being TRBD1 or TRBD2 (6 bases each). The V and J ends lost 4 bases and 4 bases respectively, with 18 bases between them. The CDR3 totals 16 residues. Germline CDR1 SGHRS, CDR2 YFSETQ. The CDR3 spells CASSLGGQGIYNEQFF. Written as DNA, the CDR3 is TGCGCCAGCAGCCTTGGGGGGCAGGGCATATACAATGAGCAGTTCTTC.

V and J are TRBV20-1 and TRBJ2-7, with 9 nucleotides matching TRBD2. The V gene end was trimmed by 4 bases and the J gene end by 4 bases; junction bases not matched to a gene: 5. The CDR3 loop spans 13 amino acids. Germline lookup yields CDR1 DFQATT and CDR2 SNEGSKA (reference sequence). Written as DNA, the CDR3 is TGCAGTGCTACAGAGCGGGGGGAGTACGAGCAGTACTTC. Its protein product is CSATERGEYEQYF.

This clonotype occurred a few times. The chain links TRBV3-1 to TRBJ2-5; either TRBD1 or TRBD2 may supply D (5 bases each). CDR3 length: 13 amino acids. Germline V gene sequence: CDR1 LGHDT, CDR2 YNNKEL (reference sequence). V was trimmed by 4 bases and J by 5 bases, leaving 11 bases between them. The CDR3 region has the DNA TGTGCCAGCAGCCCTTCGGGGCGGGAGACCCAGTACTTC. Translated, it gives CASSPSGRETQYF.

The chain links TRBV29-1 to TRBJ1-1; 7 nucleotides agree with TRBD1. Trimming removed 6 bases from V and 2 bases from J; junction bases left unmatched: 6. This CDR3 contains 13 residues. Germline values: CDR1 SQVTM, CDR2 ANQGSEA. CDR3 bases: TGCAGCGTGGCGGACAGGACTAACACTGAAGCTTTCTTT. Encoded protein: CSVADRTNTEAFF. Variable domain in full (rest from reference TRBV29-1 and TRBJ1-1): SAVISQKPSRDICQRGTSLTIQCQVDSQVTMMFWYRQQPGQSLTLIATANQGSEATYESGFVIDKFPISRPNLTFSTLTVSNMSPEDSSIYLCSVADRTNTEAFFGQGTRLTVV.

The sample holds one count of this clonotype. V gene TRBV10-3 combines with J gene TRBJ2-2, with D hard to call. Germline assignment: CDR1 ENHRY and CDR2 SYGVKD. CDR3 length equals 11 residues. The V end was cut by 8 bases, the J end by 6 bases, with 7 bases between. The CDR3 coding sequence is TGTGCCATCTTTGGTGCCGGGGAGCTGTTTTTT. As protein: CAIFGAGELFF.

This clonotype was counted at least ten times. The chain is built from TRBV7-9 and TRBJ1-1; D possibly corresponds to TRBD1 (5 bases). The V end lost 0 bases, the J end lost 5 bases, and 10 bases lay between the germline ends. From germline, CDR1 is SEHNR and CDR2 FQNEAQ (reference sequence). The CDR3 is 14 residues long. The CDR3 DNA sequence: TGTGCCAGCAGCTTAGCAGGGGTAGGGACTGAAGCTTTCTTT. It yields the protein CASSLAGVGTEAFF.